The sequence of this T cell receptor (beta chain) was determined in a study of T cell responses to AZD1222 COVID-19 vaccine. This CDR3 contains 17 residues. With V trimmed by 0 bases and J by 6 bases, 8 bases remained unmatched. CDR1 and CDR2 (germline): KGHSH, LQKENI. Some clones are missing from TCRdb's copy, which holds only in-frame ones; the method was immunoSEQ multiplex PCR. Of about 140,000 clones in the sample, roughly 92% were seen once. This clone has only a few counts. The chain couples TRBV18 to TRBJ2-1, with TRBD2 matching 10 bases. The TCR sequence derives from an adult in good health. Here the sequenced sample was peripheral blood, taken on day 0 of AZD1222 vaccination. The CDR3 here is CASSPPEYLAGVNEQFF. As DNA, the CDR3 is TGTGCCAGCTCACCACCGGAATACCTAGCGGGAGTCAATGAGCAGTTCTTC.